The clone carrying this T cell receptor beta chain has a handful of counts. Its antigen is undetermined. Germline V gives CDR1 ENHRY, CDR2 SYGVKD. J was trimmed by 10 bases and V by 4 bases; bases with no gene match: 7. The CDR3 consists of 15 residues. Template-switching 5'RACE yielded the TCR cDNA; a universal primer site and UMIs were added in the process. TCRdb re-called the 5' RACE reads through MiXCR, storing one row per CDR3 protein. The table lists around 500,000 distinct CDR3 sequences, 20% to 25% of them singletons. The data belong to a study of T cells after yellow fever vaccination. Background on the study: The fractions with low cell numbers were processed using SMART-Seq v4 Ultra Low Input.

General study results and limits: Though weaker, the secondary response peaked faster, on day 5 versus 15.

This TCR derives from a man younger than 30 who received the YFV17D yellow fever vaccine. Sequencing was performed on PBMCs, taken approximately 22 days after the first yellow fever vaccination. The V call is TRBV10-3, the J call TRBJ1-6; 10 bases are shared with TRBD1. CDR3 region: CAISAGTGDWSPLHF. The CDR3, as DNA: TGTGCCATCAGTGCCGGGACAGGGGACTGGTCACCCCTCCACTTT.